This TCR beta chain originates from a study of blood T cells in healthy people across ages. This clonotype has a count of ten or more. It was with a sample-barcoded 5' primer and a J-beta primer mix that a second PCR of about 6 to 12 cycles was run. TCRdb used MiXCR to reprocess the 5' RACE reads, holding one entry per CDR3 protein. The table lists about 1.7 million distinct CDR3 sequences, 28% of them singletons. There are 13 residues in the CDR3. V lost 0 bases and J lost 5, with 10 bases in between. Germline lookup yields CDR1 DFQATT and CDR2 SNEGSKA (reference sequence). The chain uses TRBV20-1 and TRBJ2-5; no clear D gene. This clonotype originated in a woman in her 30s in good health. The specimen sequenced was blood. CDR3 coding DNA: TGCAGTGCTAGAGATCGAGGTGGGGAGACCCAGTACTTC. Its translation is CSARDRGGETQYF.